The rows below give T cell receptor beta chains drawn from one sample of a study of cytomegalovirus exposure and HLA in healthy donors. Clones were read by immunoSEQ multiplex PCR, and TCRdb kept only the in-frame ones, dropping some. This sample has tens of thousands of clones; 65% occur once, and the top ten carry roughly 5.5%. Input material: PBMCs. These receptors were collected from a boy aged 5-17 years in good health and CMV-seropositive. Both conserved end residues are part of each CDR3. Expanded clones are given a class, and other clones once, few, many or no size at all.

clone_size: -; cdr3_length: 14; v_call: TRBV5-1; j_call: TRBJ1-2; cdr3_aa: CASSLTGGDYGYPF
clone_size: -; cdr3_length: 14; v_call: TRBV12-5; j_call: TRBJ2-5; cdr3_aa: CASGSTWQQETQYF
clone_size: -; cdr3_length: 15; v_call: TRBV29-1; j_call: TRBJ1-4; cdr3_aa: CSVEEAEPPNEKLFF
clone_size: -; cdr3_length: 11; v_call: TRBV29-1; j_call: TRBJ2-4; cdr3_aa: CSVDLGTGKYF
clone_size: -; cdr3_length: 13; v_call: TRBV29-1; j_call: TRBJ1-1; cdr3_aa: CSVVTAMNTEAFF
clone_size: -; cdr3_length: 13; v_call: TRBV29-1; j_call: TRBJ2-7; cdr3_aa: CSVDVAGSREQYF
clone_size: -; cdr3_length: 13; v_call: TRBV29-1; j_call: TRBJ2-7; cdr3_aa: CSAGGSLSYEQYF
clone_size: -; cdr3_length: 19; v_call: TRBV7-9; j_call: TRBJ2-2; cdr3_aa: CASSERGAGGLTNTGELFF
clone_size: -; cdr3_length: 12; v_call: TRBV15; j_call: TRBJ1-2; cdr3_aa: CATSRVGYGYTF
clone_size: few; cdr3_length: 13; v_call: TRBV2; j_call: TRBJ1-2; cdr3_aa: CASMTTGLGGYTF
clone_size: -; cdr3_length: 14; v_call: TRBV29-1; j_call: TRBJ1-1; cdr3_aa: CSVDEGRADTEAFF
clone_size: once; cdr3_length: 13; v_call: TRBV27; j_call: TRBJ1-1; cdr3_aa: CASSFDWREEAFF
clone_size: -; cdr3_length: 22; v_call: TRBV28; j_call: TRBJ1-3; cdr3_aa: CASSLSSLGGTGGSSTGNTIYF
clone_size: -; cdr3_length: 13; v_call: TRBV6-1; j_call: TRBJ1-1; cdr3_aa: CASSEVRGTEAFF
clone_size: -; cdr3_length: 14; v_call: TRBV30; j_call: TRBJ1-3; cdr3_aa: CAWSEDGRGNTIYF
clone_size: few; cdr3_length: 16; v_call: TRBV27; j_call: TRBJ1-6; cdr3_aa: CASSLGTQGGNSPLHF
clone_size: -; cdr3_length: 16; v_call: TRBV7-2; j_call: TRBJ2-7; cdr3_aa: CASSPSAGVVSYEQYF
clone_size: once; cdr3_length: 13; v_call: TRBV27; j_call: TRBJ1-1; cdr3_aa: CASGTTGYAEAFF
clone_size: -; cdr3_length: 13; v_call: TRBV5-6; j_call: TRBJ1-1; cdr3_aa: CASSLTGNSEAFF
clone_size: -; cdr3_length: 13; v_call: TRBV4-2; j_call: TRBJ1-5; cdr3_aa: CASSQVSSQPQHF
clone_size: few; cdr3_length: 14; v_call: TRBV12-5; j_call: TRBJ1-4; cdr3_aa: CASGLGQAGEKLFF
clone_size: once; cdr3_length: 13; v_call: TRBV7-9; j_call: TRBJ2-7; cdr3_aa: CASSFEGPHEQYF
clone_size: -; cdr3_length: 18; v_call: TRBV4-3; j_call: TRBJ2-1; cdr3_aa: CASSHAPQTSGAYNEQFF
clone_size: -; cdr3_length: 16; v_call: TRBV5-4; j_call: TRBJ2-4; cdr3_aa: CASSFGSSRLKNIQYF
clone_size: -; cdr3_length: 15; v_call: TRBV6-4; j_call: TRBJ2-1; cdr3_aa: CASRIAGGTYNEQFF
clone_size: -; cdr3_length: 16; v_call: TRBV4-1; j_call: TRBJ1-2; cdr3_aa: CASSQERQGLPYGYTF
clone_size: few; cdr3_length: 13; v_call: TRBV5-1; j_call: TRBJ1-1; cdr3_aa: CASSFSLNTEAFF
clone_size: -; cdr3_length: 15; v_call: TRBV5-6; j_call: TRBJ1-6; cdr3_aa: CASTQTGAANSPLHF
clone_size: -; cdr3_length: 13; v_call: TRBV15; j_call: TRBJ2-1; cdr3_aa: CATSPRTDGEQFF
clone_size: -; cdr3_length: 15; v_call: TRBV9; j_call: TRBJ1-2; cdr3_aa: CASSVGGSGRFGYTF
clone_size: -; cdr3_length: 15; v_call: TRBV4-3; j_call: TRBJ2-2; cdr3_aa: CASSLGLAVTGELFF
clone_size: -; cdr3_length: 16; v_call: TRBV19; j_call: TRBJ2-3; cdr3_aa: CASSRSGTGGTDTQYF
clone_size: -; cdr3_length: 17; v_call: TRBV7-3; j_call: TRBJ2-7; cdr3_aa: CASSLFCGRGIYYEQYF
clone_size: -; cdr3_length: 15; v_call: TRBV9; j_call: TRBJ1-3; cdr3_aa: CASSVDSVPGNTIYF
clone_size: -; cdr3_length: 15; v_call: TRBV2; j_call: TRBJ2-1; cdr3_aa: CASTLAGGRYNEQFF
clone_size: -; cdr3_length: 13; v_call: TRBV2; j_call: TRBJ1-1; cdr3_aa: CARGGTVNTEAFF
clone_size: -; cdr3_length: 14; v_call: TRBV15; j_call: TRBJ2-7; cdr3_aa: CATSTRTSHSEQYF
clone_size: -; cdr3_length: 14; v_call: TRBV30; j_call: TRBJ1-5; cdr3_aa: CAWSAPTGGQPQHF
clone_size: -; cdr3_length: 12; v_call: TRBV28; j_call: TRBJ1-2; cdr3_aa: CATAGQGYGYTF
clone_size: -; cdr3_length: 13; v_call: TRBV5-1; j_call: -; cdr3_aa: CASSLAQGLEQYF
clone_size: -; cdr3_length: 14; v_call: TRBV6-5; j_call: TRBJ1-2; cdr3_aa: CASRNRRPNYGYTF